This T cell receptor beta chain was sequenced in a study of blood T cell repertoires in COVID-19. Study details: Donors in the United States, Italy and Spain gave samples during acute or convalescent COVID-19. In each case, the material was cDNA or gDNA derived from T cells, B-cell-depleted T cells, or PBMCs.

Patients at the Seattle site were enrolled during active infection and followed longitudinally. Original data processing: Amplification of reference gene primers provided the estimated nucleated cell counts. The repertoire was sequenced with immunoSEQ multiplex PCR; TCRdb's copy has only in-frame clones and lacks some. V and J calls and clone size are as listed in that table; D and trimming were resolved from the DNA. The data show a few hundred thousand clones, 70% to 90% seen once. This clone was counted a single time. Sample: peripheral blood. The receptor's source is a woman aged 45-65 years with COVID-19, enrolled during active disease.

CDR3 sequence reads: CATSREIRLAWVETQYF. CDR3 DNA: TGTGCCACCAGCAGAGAAATTCGACTAGCGTGGGTGGAGACCCAGTACTTC. V gene TRBV15 combines with J gene TRBJ2-5; 8 bases match TRBD2. The CDR3 is made up of 17 amino acids. The germline V gene has CDR1 LNHNV and CDR2 YYDKDF (reference sequence). After removal of 0 bases from V and 5 bases from J, the junction contained 11 bases not matched to a gene.